The 9 T cell receptor beta chains presented below share a single source sample, sequenced in a study of blood T cell repertoires in COVID-19. Produced via immunoSEQ multiplex PCR; TCRdb's table is partial and in-frame only. Seen here are roughly 63,000 clones, about 87% observed once, and the top ten hold roughly 2.4%. Input material: peripheral blood. These receptors all stem from a human donor in a cohort sampled during active COVID-19.

The rearrangement uses TRBV7-2 and TRBJ1-5; 8 bases are shared with TRBD1. Per the germline V gene, CDR1 is SGHTA and CDR2 is FQGNSA. The CDR3 has 16 residues. The J segment lost 7 bases and the V segment lost 1 base, leaving 9 bases of the junction unmatched. The CDR3 region has the DNA TGTGCCAGCAGCTTAGGGCAGGGGGCGCCAGGGCAGCCCCAGCATTTT. This gives the protein CASSLGQGAPGQPQHF.

V is TRBV18 and J is TRBJ2-7, with a possible D match to TRBD2 (5 bases). This CDR3 is built from 13 residues. V gave up 0 bases and J gave up 3 bases, with 6 bases separating them. Germline CDR1 reads KGHSH; CDR2 reads LQKENI. DNA for the CDR3: TGTGCCAGCTCACCACCGGCGGGCTACGAGCAGTACTTC. This codes for CASSPPAGYEQYF.

This clone appeared once. The gene calls are TRBV5-1 and TRBJ1-2; 7 nucleotides line up with TRBD1. Germline CDR1 is SGHRS and CDR2 is YFSETQ. The V segment lost 0 bases and the J segment 5 bases; nucleotides outside the gene matches: 7. This CDR3 has 15 amino acids. CDR3 sequence: CASSLAGTAPYGYTF. CDR3 sequence (DNA): TGCGCCAGCAGCTTGGCCGGGACAGCTCCTTATGGCTACACCTTC. The full variable domain, rest sourced from reference TRBV5-1 and TRBJ1-2, is KAGVTQTPRYLIKTRGQQVTLSCSPISGHRSVSWYQQTPGQGLQFLFEYFSETQRNKGNFPGRFSGRQFSNSRSEMNVSTLELGDSALYLCASSLAGTAPYGYTFGSGTRLTVV.

The chain carries TRBV6-1 and TRBJ2-7; the D gene is possibly TRBD2 (5 bases). Germline CDR1 is MNHNS and CDR2 is SASEGT. This CDR3 contains 15 residues. Trimming left V 3 bases short and J 1 base short, with 13 bases between. The CDR3 region is CASSEIGVPSYEQYF. The CDR3 DNA reads TGTGCCAGCAGTGAGATCGGGGTCCCTTCCTACGAGCAGTACTTC.

V gene TRBV5-1 combines with J gene TRBJ1-2; 7 nucleotides line up with TRBD1. This CDR3 is built from 15 residues. V lost 4 bases to trimming and J lost 3 bases; unmatched junction nucleotides: 9. Per germline, CDR1 SGHRS and CDR2 YFSETQ. CDR3 protein: CASSETGQGDYGYTF. For the CDR3, the DNA is TGCGCCAGCAGCGAAACAGGGCAGGGGGACTATGGCTACACCTTC.

The rearrangement joins TRBV30 to TRBJ1-4; 10 bases are shared with TRBD1. Trimming removed 8 bases from V and 0 bases from J; junction bases left unmatched: 6. CDR1 and CDR2 from the germline V gene are GTSNPN and SVGIG (reference sequence). The CDR3 consists of 15 residues. DNA for the CDR3: TGTGCCAGAGGGACAGGGGCTGCAACTAATGAAAAACTGTTTTTT. Translation gives CARGTGAATNEKLFF.

This chain uses TRBV29-1 with TRBJ2-3, with D tentatively TRBD2 (5 bases). Per germline, CDR1 SQVTM and CDR2 ANQGSEA. Between the trimmed V and J ends, which lost 5 bases and 5 bases, there was a span of 11 bases. The CDR3 consists of 12 residues. The CDR3 reads CSVISAGDTQYF. CDR3 coding DNA: TGCAGCGTTATATCGGCGGGAGATACGCAGTATTTT.

This clone was observed a handful of times. Distinct nucleotide sequences in the sample also encode this CDR3. The chain has TRBV7-2 and TRBJ1-6; tentative D call: TRBD1 (5 bases). V shed 5 bases and J shed 8 bases, with 22 bases lying between them. Looked up from germline, CDR1 is SGHTA and CDR2 is FQGNSA. This CDR3 is built from 17 residues. CDR3 in DNA: TGTGCCAGCAGCCCTCACGATTTAGGACAAGGAGATTCACCCCTCCACTTT. Translated, it gives CASSPHDLGQGDSPLHF. The whole variable domain, filled in from reference TRBV7-2 and TRBJ1-6, reads GAGVSQSPSNKVTEKGKDVELRCDPISGHTALYWYRQSLGQGLEFLIYFQGNSAPDKSGLPSDRFSAERTGGSVSTLTIQRTQQEDSAVYLCASSPHDLGQGDSPLHFGNGTRLTVT.

The chain combines TRBV24-1 with TRBJ1-1; TRBD1 agrees at 7 bases. CDR3 length: 15 amino acids. CDR1 and CDR2 (germline): KGHDR, SFDVKD. V lost 4 bases and J lost 4; bases outside the gene matches: 8. The CDR3 sequence is CATSDSTGRITEAFF. The DNA of the CDR3 is TGTGCCACCAGTGACTCGACAGGGAGAATCACTGAAGCTTTCTTT.